This T cell receptor beta chain is from a study of shared clonotypes between healthy human individuals (dated by TCRdb to about 2020). A note on the overall study: The cohort included a few men and a couple of women between 18 and 49 years of age. Per donor, three plates each were used for CD4 naive and CD4 memory, two for CD8 naive, and one for CD8 memory. To estimate repertoire size and how much clonotypes are shared between individuals, the study performed deep sequencing of blood TCR repertoires from a few healthy adults. Different laboratories and diverse techniques were used to prepare libraries and sequence TCR repertoires, to increase sequencing depth and limit assay-specific biases. Leukapheresis yielded between about 0.94 and 9.5 billion PBMCs per donor.

The cysteine opens and the phenylalanine closes a CDR3 of 12 amino acids. CDR3 DNA only is kept here, 36 bases in frame from base 1. Between the V and J ends, shortened by 4 bases and 2 bases respectively, the junction contains 7 bases. The germline V gene encodes CDR1 SQVTM and CDR2 ANQGSEA. Healthy HIV-negative adults with no recently reported acute infections or vaccinations were included as donors. Every donor was a Caucasian adult living in Nashville, Tennessee, USA. CD4+ T cells were enriched through magnetic negative selection, after which naive cells were positively selected on CD45RA and the remaining negative fraction served as the memory subset. Blood was obtained by leukapheresis, after which PBMCs were separated by Ficoll-Histopaque density gradient centrifugation and cryopreserved in liquid nitrogen vapor phase. Analytical flow cytometry was used to check the purity and quantity of each magnetically sorted T cell population. From each sorted fraction, genomic DNA was isolated and quantified by UV absorbance on a Nanodrop 2000c.

TCR CDR3 regions were amplified from genomic DNA by multiplex PCR using the deep immunoSEQ assay. For each cell subset, the extracted genomic DNA was distributed evenly across all wells of several immunoSEQ 96-well plates, and each plate served as one replicate. For sorted subsets, each replicate PCR was loaded with roughly 0.2 ug genomic DNA, equivalent to some 27,000 T cell genomes. Purified libraries were quantified with a Qubit 3.0 fluorometer, sized on a Bioanalyzer 2100, and re-quantified with the KAPA Library Quantification kit. Each immunoSEQ 96-well plate was sequenced on its own single-read 150-cycle Illumina NextSeq 550 flow cell. As for how the authors treated the data: Because only junctional sequences without quality scores were contained in the immunoSEQ output, filtering matching that applied to full-length reads could not be performed. To assign V/J genes and CDR3, sequences were annotated using PyIR, a Python wrapper for IgBLAST v1.9, with IMGT germline references. Reads were filtered out if the reads had weak V/J assignments (E-value above 1e-6), no CDR3, stop codons, out-of-frame junctions, or ambiguous translated residues. V3J clonotypes were defined by identical inferred V gene, J gene, and CDR3 amino acid sequence. Percentage overlap between repertoires was computed as shared unique clonotypes divided by the size of the smaller repertoire. Three approaches were used to assess repertoire richness: RTK rarefaction, the Chao1 estimator, and Recon v2.1 estimates of unobserved clonotypes. Generation probabilities for all TCRbeta clonotypes obtained by the gDNA method from a handful of donors were computed using OLGA. Held by TCRdb, this immuneACCESS table contains in-frame sequences only and omits some clones. Under half of the omission traces to an unresolved V gene where checked; the cause of the rest is unknown. The V and J calls and clone size are taken from that table; D and trimming were inferred from the DNA. The sample table records roughly 1,500,000 clones; approximately 98.5% of these occur just once. The ten largest clones take up 0.36% of the sample.

The research as a whole found: Incomplete sequencing was indicated by rarefaction of sorted-subset datasets, despite the large sequencing depth. Compared with non-shared clonotypes, the clonotypes found in all four sorted-subset donors had higher generation probabilities. The genetic and exposure-history diversity represented was limited by the small number of donors. Based on pairwise subsampling, the degree of clonotype sharing among donors was expected to be affected by sequencing depth. Sampling was restricted to blood, and TCR repertoires in tissue are likely to differ from TCR repertoires in blood. Naive subsets generally had larger estimated clonotype richness than memory subsets. Approximately 4.8% of naive CD4, 3.5% of naive CD8, 2% to 2.5% of memory CD4, and over 0.35% of memory CD8 clonotypes were shared across a few donors.

Note on this clone: What antigen it recognizes has not been identified. Per-base quality was not reported, and no clone a single base away is much larger than it.

Sequenced material: naive CD4+ T cells sorted from blood. Interpreted using the paper, the cell subset or site label stands for: CD45RA+ positively selected. Recombination linked TRBV29-1 to TRBJ2-3; the D gene is possibly TRBD1, with 5 bases matching. This TCR was sampled from a man younger than 40 in good health. The base sequence is TGCAGCGTTGGGGGCGACACAGATACGCAGTATTTT. Its coded protein is CSVGGDTDTQYF.